This paragraph reports one T cell receptor (beta chain). This sample is part of a study of technical replicates of blood from a few donors. Libraries were prepared by immunoSEQ multiplex PCR; TCRdb keeps only in-frame clonotypes and omits some of them. The table lists roughly 60,000 clones, less than 90% of them singletons. The germline V gene encodes CDR1 MNHEY and CDR2 SMNVEV (reference sequence). The V gene end was trimmed by 8 bases and the J gene end by 4 bases; junction bases not matched to a gene: 3. This CDR3 spans 14 amino acids. The V call is TRBV27, the J call TRBJ1-5; 12 bases line up with TRBD1. Sample: PBMCs. This sequence originates from a human donor in good health. Some clones in this sample may be carry-over from other donors' samples. This CDR3 reads CASGTGGWNQPQHF. The CDR3 DNA is TGTGCCAGCGGGACAGGGGGCTGGAATCAGCCCCAGCATTTT.